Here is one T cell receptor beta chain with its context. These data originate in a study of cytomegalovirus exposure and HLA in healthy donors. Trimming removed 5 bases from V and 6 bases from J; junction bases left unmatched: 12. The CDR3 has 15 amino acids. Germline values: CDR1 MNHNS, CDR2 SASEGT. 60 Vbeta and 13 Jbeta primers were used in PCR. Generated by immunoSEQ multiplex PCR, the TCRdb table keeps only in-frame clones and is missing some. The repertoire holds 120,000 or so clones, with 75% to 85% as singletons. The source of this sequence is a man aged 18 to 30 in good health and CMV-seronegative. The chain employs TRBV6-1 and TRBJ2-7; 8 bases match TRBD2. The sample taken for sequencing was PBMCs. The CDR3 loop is CASSSTGGRQGEQYF. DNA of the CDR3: TGTGCCAGCAGTTCGACGGGGGGGCGACAAGGCGAGCAGTACTTC.